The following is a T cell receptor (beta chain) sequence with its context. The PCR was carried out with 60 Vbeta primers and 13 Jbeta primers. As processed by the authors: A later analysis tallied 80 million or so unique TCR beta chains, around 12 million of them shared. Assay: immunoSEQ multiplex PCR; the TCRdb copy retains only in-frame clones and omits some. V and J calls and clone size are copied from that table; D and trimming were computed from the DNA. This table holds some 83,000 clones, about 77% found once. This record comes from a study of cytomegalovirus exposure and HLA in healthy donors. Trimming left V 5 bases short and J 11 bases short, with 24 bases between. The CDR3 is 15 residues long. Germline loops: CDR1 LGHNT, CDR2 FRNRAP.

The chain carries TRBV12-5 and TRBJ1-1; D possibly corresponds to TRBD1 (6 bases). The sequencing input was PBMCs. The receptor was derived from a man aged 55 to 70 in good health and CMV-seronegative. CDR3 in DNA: TGTGCTAGTGGTCCAACGGGGCCTCGGGGGGCTTCGGCTTTCTTT. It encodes CASGPTGPRGASAFF.